The subject of this entry is one T cell receptor (beta chain). Its target is not known. The time point is: pretreatment peripheral blood. The data are from a study of PD-L1 blockade in urothelial cancer. The study, taken as a whole, reports: Tumor-associated clones in blood expanded more at 3 weeks in durable-benefit patients.

The method was immunoSEQ multiplex PCR; TCRdb's version includes in-frame clones alone and lacks a portion of them. The profile shows just under 65,000 clones, 75% to 90% of them singletons. The sample consisted of PBMCs, taken around atezolizumab (anti-PD-L1) treatment. The TCR sequence derives from a man aged 65 to 79 with urothelial cancer.

In nucleotides, the CDR3 is TGTGCCAGCAGCCAACTAGGACGCTCCACAGATACGCAGTATTTT. Amino acid sequence: CASSQLGRSTDTQYF. The chain recombines TRBV7-9 with TRBJ2-3; perhaps TRBD2 as D (5 bases). Germline CDR1 is SEHNR and CDR2 is FQNEAQ (reference sequence). The CDR3 spans 15 residues. V lost 5 bases to trimming and J lost 2 bases, with 14 bases between them.